This T cell receptor (beta chain) was documented in a study of CD8 T cells in ankylosing spondylitis. Findings and caveats of the study: Before this, some motif variants had been reported in reactive arthritis synovial fluid and blood. A motif of 7 to 9 highly homologous TCR beta variants was seen as apparently characteristic of ankylosing spondylitis blood. Matched synovial fluid from ankylosing spondylitis patients was reported to be enriched for disease-linked clones.

In the case of this clonotype: Its specificity is not known.

Libraries of TCR beta came from quantitative 5'-RACE with molecular barcodes. TCRdb redid the calling of the 5' RACE reads with MiXCR, one entry per CDR3 protein. The table has roughly 350,000 distinct CDR3 sequences, around 7.6% seen once. CDR3 length: 15 amino acids. V was trimmed by 4 bases and J by 2 bases, leaving 13 bases between them. Germline CDR1 SGHTA, CDR2 FQGNSA. The rearrangement uses TRBV7-2 and TRBJ2-3, with D perhaps TRBD1 (5 bases). This TCR came from a male donor with ankylosing spondylitis. Sequencing was performed on blood, either unsorted or a sorted T cell fraction (not recorded which). This CDR3 is CASSSPGIDTDTQYF. As DNA, the CDR3 is TGTGCCAGCAGCTCCCCAGGGATAGACACAGATACGCAGTATTTT.